This T cell receptor (beta chain) is drawn from a study of cytomegalovirus exposure and HLA in healthy donors. Across the whole study: Membership in the Caucasian-associated ancestry cluster was found for 81% of almost 400 genotyped donors.

This CDR3 has 13 amino acids. Trimming pared 5 bases from V and 7 bases from J, leaving 9 bases between. CDR1 is MNHNS and CDR2 is SASEGT in the germline V gene. Amplification used 60 Vbeta primers and 13 Jbeta primers. Only in-frame clones appear in the TCRdb table, and some are missing; sequencing was by immunoSEQ multiplex PCR. Of around 110,000 clones listed, about 76% are singletons. V is TRBV6-1 and J is TRBJ2-6, with unresolved D. Sequenced material: PBMCs. The clonotype originates from a woman in her fifties or sixties in good health and CMV-seropositive. CDR3 in amino acids: CASSKNSANVLTF. CDR3 DNA sequence: TGTGCCAGCAGTAAGAACAGCGCCAACGTCCTGACTTTC.